These T cell receptor beta chains were read from a single sample in a study of CD8 T cells in ankylosing spondylitis. TCRdb re-derived calls from the 5' RACE reads in MiXCR, one entry per CDR3 protein. Of fewer than 40,000 distinct CDR3 sequences in the sample, less than 40% were seen once. Sequenced input: synovial fluid, either unsorted or a sorted T cell fraction (not recorded which). Source of these receptors: a male donor with ankylosing spondylitis. The CDR3 runs from the conserved cysteine through the conserved F or W. D genes are given only for firm matches. Clone size is not always given. Where it is, it says once, few, many or a class for expanded clones.

CDR3 DNA	CDR3 protein	J gene	V gene	clone size	D gene
TGTGCCAGCAGCCCACACCGGACCGGGGAGCTGTTTTTT	CASSPHRTGELFF	TRBJ2-2	TRBV14	few	.
TGTGCCACCAGCAGAACAGGGGGTCTCGTTTGGCCCCAGCATTTT	CATSRTGGLVWPQHF	TRBJ1-5	TRBV15	.	TRBD1
TGTGCCAGCAGCTCAGGCAGCGGGCGCACAGATACGCAGTATTTT	CASSSGSGRTDTQYF	TRBJ2-3	TRBV7-9	.	.
TGCGCCAGCAGCTTGGTTGGTGAGAACGAGCAGTACTTC	CASSLVGENEQYF	TRBJ2-7	TRBV5-1	.	.
TGTGCCAGCAGCCCCTTCAGACAGGGTTGGTTTGATGAGCAGTTCTTC	CASSPFRQGWFDEQFF	TRBJ2-1	TRBV7-8	few	TRBD1
TGTGCCAGCAGCGAGGGGACTAGCGGGAAGACAGATACGCAGTATTTT	CASSEGTSGKTDTQYF	TRBJ2-3	TRBV7-9	.	TRBD2
TGTGCCAGCAGCGCGGAAGGGGTCCCCTACAATGAGCAGTTCTTC	CASSAEGVPYNEQFF	TRBJ2-1	TRBV9	.	.
TGCAGCGTTGCCGGCGGCGGAATCGAGCAGTACTTC	CSVAGGGIEQYF	TRBJ2-7	TRBV29-1	many	.
TGTGCCACCAGCGGGGGACAGGGGGCCTGGGAAGACAATGAGCAGTTCTTC	CATSGGQGAWEDNEQFF	TRBJ2-1	TRBV15	.	TRBD1
TGCAGTGCTAGAGATTTAACTAGCGAATACAATGAGCAGTTCTTC	CSARDLTSEYNEQFF	TRBJ2-1	TRBV20-1	many	TRBD2
TGCAGTGCATCGGACAGTTCATGGCCCCAGCATTTT	CSASDSSWPQHF	TRBJ1-5	TRBV20-1	.	.
TGTGCCAGCAGTCCACAGGGGGCATTCACTGAAGCTTTCTTT	CASSPQGAFTEAFF	TRBJ1-1	TRBV27	.	TRBD1
TGTGCCAGTAGTACGACAGCTTACAATGAGCAGTTCTTC	CASSTTAYNEQFF	TRBJ2-1	TRBV19	.	.
TGTGCCTGGGGACAGGGAATAAGATCACCCCTCCACTTT	CAWGQGIRSPLHF	TRBJ1-6	TRBV30	few	TRBD1
TGTGCCAGTATTGGAGGGAGTTACTACGAGCAGTACTTC	CASIGGSYYEQYF	TRBJ2-7	TRBV6-1	.	.
TGTGCCAGCTCGTACCAGGGGCAGCGGACCTACGAGCAGTACTTC	CASSYQGQRTYEQYF	TRBJ2-7	TRBV18	.	.
TGCGCCAGCAGTTCCCGGTTAACTAGCACAGATACGCAGTATTTT	CASSSRLTSTDTQYF	TRBJ2-3	TRBV5-1	.	.
TGCGCCAGCCTCGGACTAGCGGGTGGGGGTGGGTACAATGAGCAGTTCTTC	CASLGLAGGGGYNEQFF	TRBJ2-1	TRBV10-2	.	TRBD2
TGTGCCAGCAGCTTAGAAAGTGGGACTGGAAACACCATATATTTT	CASSLESGTGNTIYF	TRBJ1-3	TRBV7-9	.	.
TGTGCCAGCAGCCAGGATTACACTGAAGCTTTCTTT	CASSQDYTEAFF	TRBJ1-1	TRBV11-2	many	.
TGTGCCAGCAGCCCCGAGACTAGCGGGACCTACAATGAGCAGTTCTTC	CASSPETSGTYNEQFF	TRBJ2-1	TRBV7-9	few	TRBD2
TGTGCCAGCAGCTTAGATTCTCGGTTGACTGAAGCTTTCTTT	CASSLDSRLTEAFF	TRBJ1-1	TRBV7-9	.	.
TGTGCCAGCAGGCCCGACGCCGGGACTATCACAGATACGCAGTATTTT	CASRPDAGTITDTQYF	TRBJ2-3	TRBV6-1	few	TRBD2
TGTGCCAGCAGCCCAGCGGCTAGCGGTCCTGATACGCAGTATTTT	CASSPAASGPDTQYF	TRBJ2-3	TRBV6-2/TRBV6-3	few	TRBD2
TGTGCCAGCAGTGAAGGGGCGGGAGGGGAAGATACGCAGTATTTT	CASSEGAGGEDTQYF	TRBJ2-3	TRBV2	.	TRBD2
TGTGCCACGACGCGAAAGACTAGCGGGAGGCACAACTCCTACAATGAGCAGTTCTTC	CATTRKTSGRHNSYNEQFF	TRBJ2-1	TRBV10-3	large	TRBD2